This passage covers 2 T cell receptor beta chains from one sample sequenced in a study of early T cells in non-severe SARS-CoV-2 infection. Each CDR3 protein gets one entry after TCRdb re-called the 5' RACE reads with MiXCR. Of some 29,000 distinct CDR3 sequences in the sample, about 4.5% were seen once. Material: whole blood. These receptors were collected from an adult who was a healthcare worker with PCR-confirmed SARS-CoV-2 infection or an uninfected control (not recorded which).

This clonotype was seen at least ten times. The chain carries TRBV30 and TRBJ1-2; 7 bases align to TRBD1. The CDR3 runs to 14 residues. Germline V gene lookup returns CDR1 GTSNPN and CDR2 SVGIG (reference sequence). J lost 5 bases, V lost 0 bases, and 6 bases had no gene match. The CDR3 region has the DNA TGTGCCTGGAGTGTACAGGGGATGGGTTATGGCTACACCTTC. It encodes CAWSVQGMGYGYTF.

The gene calls are TRBV19 and TRBJ2-3, with no clear D. CDR3 length: 13 residues. CDR1 LNHDA and CDR2 SQIVND come from the germline V gene (reference sequence). V lost 3 bases, J lost 3 bases, and 7 bases lay in between. The CDR3 DNA sequence: TGTGCCAGTAGTATGGGCAGGACAGATACGCAGTATTTT. It encodes CASSMGRTDTQYF. Supplemented by reference TRBV19 and TRBJ2-3, the full variable domain reads DGGITQSPKYLFRKEGQNVTLSCEQNLNHDAMYWYRQDPGQGLRLIYYSQIVNDFQKGDIAEGYSVSREKKESFPLTVTSAQKNPTAFYLCASSMGRTDTQYFGPGTRLTVL.